The rows below give T cell receptor beta chains drawn from one sample of a study of cytomegalovirus exposure and HLA in healthy donors. The repertoire was sequenced with immunoSEQ multiplex PCR; TCRdb's copy has only in-frame clones and lacks some. The sample contains under 150,000 clones, 70% to 85% of which appear only once. Sequencing used PBMCs. Every receptor here comes from a man in his forties or fifties in good health and CMV-seronegative. Both conserved end residues are part of each CDR3. The D gene is left open where the match is weak. Clone size is not always given. Where it is, it says once, few, many or a class for expanded clones.

j_gene,v_gene,abundance,d_gene,CDR3nt,CDR3aa
TRBJ1-2,TRBV30,once,TRBD1,TGTGCCTGGAGCCGTAAGGTGGACAGGGGCCCCGACTACACCTTC,CAWSRKVDRGPDYTF
TRBJ1-2,TRBV30,NA,TRBD1,TGTGCCTGGACGGGGACAGGGGGGAGGGATGGCTACACCTTC,CAWTGTGGRDGYTF
TRBJ1-5,TRBV10-2,NA,NA,TGCGCCAGCAGTGCCGATCAGAGCAATCAGCCCCAGCATTTT,CASSADQSNQPQHF
TRBJ1-5,TRBV5-1,once,NA,TGCGCCAGCAGCTTGAATGGGGGCCAGCCCCAGCATTTT,CASSLNGGQPQHF
TRBJ1-6,TRBV6-5,NA,NA,TGTGCCAGCAGCCCTAGGGAGAGAAGGAATTCACCCCTCCACTTT,CASSPRERRNSPLHF
TRBJ1-4,TRBV18,NA,TRBD1,TGTGCCAGCGGCCGACAGGGGGACTTTAATGAAAAACTGTTTTTT,CASGRQGDFNEKLFF
TRBJ2-5,TRBV10-3,NA,TRBD2,TGTGCCATCAGTGAGGGTGGAGCGGGGGGGGAGACCCAGTACTTC,CAISEGGAGGETQYF
TRBJ1-1,TRBV19,NA,NA,TGTGCCAGTAGTATAGATCGCTCACCCCCGTGGGGAGGGAACACTGAAGCTTTCTTT,CASSIDRSPPWGGNTEAFF
TRBJ2-1,TRBV5-1,NA,NA,TGCGCCAGCAGCTTGTTTCGAGGGCAGAATGAGCAGTTCTTC,CASSLFRGQNEQFF
TRBJ2-3,TRBV2,NA,NA,TGTGCCACCGGACAGAAGTCAGATACGCAGTATTTT,CATGQKSDTQYF
TRBJ2-3,TRBV9,NA,TRBD2,TGTGCCAGCAGCGCTCGACTAGCGGGGGATATACACATCGATACGCAGTATTTT,CASSARLAGDIHIDTQYF
TRBJ1-5,TRBV7-2,NA,TRBD1,TGTGCCAGCAGCCTAGGACAGGGGGCGGGACAGCCCCAGCATTTT,CASSLGQGAGQPQHF
TRBJ2-5,TRBV7-9,NA,TRBD1,TGTGCCAGCAGCCATTTCCGGGACAGGGGTGAGACCCAGTACTTC,CASSHFRDRGETQYF
TRBJ2-1,TRBV5-1,once,NA,TGCGCCAGCAGCTTGGCCACAAACAATGAGCAGTTCTTC,CASSLATNNEQFF
TRBJ2-5,TRBV7-8,once,TRBD2,TGTGCCAGCAGCTTAGGTTTAGGGACTAAAATTTATGACTTC,CASSLGLGTKIYDF